Listed here is a single T cell receptor beta chain. Its antigen remains unknown. This specimen comes from a study of T cell responses to AZD1222 COVID-19 vaccine. Study observations and caveats: Baseline antibody screening turned up just 6 or 7 seropositive AZD1222 recipients.

TCRdb's table, derived via immunoSEQ multiplex PCR, lists solely in-frame clones and lacks some. Of 150,000 to 200,000 clones listed, 90% to 95% are singletons. The CDR3 runs to 13 residues. With 7 bases removed from V and 7 bases from J, the gap between germline ends came to 15 bases. Germline V gene sequence: CDR1 SGHRS, CDR2 YFSETQ. The clonotype was recovered from an adult who received the AZD1222 COVID-19 vaccine. The starting material was peripheral blood, obtained 28 days after the second AZD1222 dose. The rearrangement links TRBV5-1 to TRBJ2-1, with D tentatively TRBD2 (6 bases). The CDR3 DNA follows: TGCGCCAGCCGCGGGAACTTGCTGAATGAGCAGTTCTTC. It is translated as CASRGNLLNEQFF.